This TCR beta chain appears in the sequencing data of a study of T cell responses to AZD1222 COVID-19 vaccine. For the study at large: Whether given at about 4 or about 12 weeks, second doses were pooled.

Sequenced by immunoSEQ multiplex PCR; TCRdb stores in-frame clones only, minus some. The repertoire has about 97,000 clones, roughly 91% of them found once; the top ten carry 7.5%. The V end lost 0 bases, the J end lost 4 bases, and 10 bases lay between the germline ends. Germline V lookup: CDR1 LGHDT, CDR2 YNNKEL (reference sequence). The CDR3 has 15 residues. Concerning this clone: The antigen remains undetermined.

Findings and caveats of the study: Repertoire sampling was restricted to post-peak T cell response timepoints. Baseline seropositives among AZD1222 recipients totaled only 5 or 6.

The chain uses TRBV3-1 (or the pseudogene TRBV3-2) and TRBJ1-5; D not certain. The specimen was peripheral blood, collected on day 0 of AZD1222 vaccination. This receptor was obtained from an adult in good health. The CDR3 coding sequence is TGTGCCAGCAGCCAAGATCAAGGCGAGAATCAGCCCCAGCATTTT. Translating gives CASSQDQGENQPQHF.